These 9 T cell receptor beta chains share one sample of origin, sequenced in a study of TIL therapy for anti-PD-1-resistant metastatic lung cancer. The immunoSEQ assay was v3. The repertoire was sequenced with immunoSEQ multiplex PCR; TCRdb's copy has only in-frame clones and lacks some. The sample records more than 90,000 clones, roughly 65% being singletons. Described time point: pre-treatment sample, taken before nivolumab and TIL therapy. The tumor samples were excised metastases, mostly pleural nodules or supraclavicular lymph nodes. The specimen was tumor tissue, collected at baseline. The receptors here all came from a person between 25 and 80 years old with non-small cell lung cancer.

For the CDR3, the DNA is TGTGCCAGCAGTGAATACCTAGGGCAGCGGGAGGGGGAGCAGTTCTTC. It translates to CASSEYLGQREGEQFF. The chain combines TRBV25-1 with TRBJ2-1; 10 bases are shared with TRBD2. CDR3 size: 16 residues. The germline CDR1 and CDR2 sequences are MGHDK and SYGVNS. Unmatched junction bases numbered 9, after V lost 0 bases and J lost 10 bases.

The chain combines TRBV28 with TRBJ2-1; 7 positions match TRBD2. V trimming: 8 bases; J trimming: 6 bases; junction bases outside the gene matches: 13. The CDR3 length is 15 residues. Germline-derived CDR1 and CDR2 are MDHEN and SYDVKM. CDR3 sequence: CASRFPATSSNEQFF. The DNA for the CDR3 is TGTGCCAGCCGATTCCCGGCGACTAGCAGCAATGAGCAGTTCTTC.

The V gene is TRBV18, the J gene TRBJ2-3, with D possibly matching TRBD2 (5 bases). Germline V gene lookup returns CDR1 KGHSH and CDR2 LQKENI. This CDR3 has 17 amino acids. Trimming removed 3 bases from V and 0 bases from J, with 16 bases in between. The CDR3 loop reads CASSPPGSGTSTDTQYF. As DNA, the CDR3 is TGTGCCAGCTCACCCCCGGGAAGCGGTACTAGCACAGATACGCAGTATTTT.

This clone appeared a few times. V usage is TRBV4-3 and J usage is TRBJ1-4; D not certain. The germline V gene encodes CDR1 LGHNA and CDR2 YSLEER. The CDR3 sequence is 13 residues long. With 3 bases removed from V and 10 bases from J, the gap between germline ends came to 12 bases. DNA for the CDR3: TGCGCCAGCAGCCAGGCGCCAAGTCTAAAACTGTTTTTT. The encoded protein is CASSQAPSLKLFF.

This chain links TRBV6-6 with TRBJ1-1; no definite D call. This CDR3 is built from 11 residues. Trimming pared 10 bases from V and 5 bases from J, leaving 11 bases between. Germline loops: CDR1 MNHNY, CDR2 SVGAGI (reference sequence). The CDR3 bases are TGTGCCACCTCCCTCGATACTGAAGCTTTCTTT. Its translation: CATSLDTEAFF.

The chain has TRBV7-6 and TRBJ1-3; D is possibly TRBD1 (6 bases). The germline gives CDR1 SGHVS, CDR2 FNYEAQ. V lost 5 bases and J 0 bases, leaving 8 bases between the germline ends. CDR3 length: 14 amino acids. As DNA, the CDR3 is TGTGCCAGCAGCGGGACACTCTCTGGAAACACCATATATTTT. Translation: CASSGTLSGNTIYF.

The chain links TRBV13 to TRBJ2-7, with D possibly matching TRBD1 (6 bases). Germline assignment: CDR1 PRHDT and CDR2 FYEKMQ (reference sequence). V was pared by 5 bases and J by 5 bases, with 16 bases between. The CDR3 consists of 14 residues. This CDR3 reads CASSPDRKNHEQYF. CDR3 DNA: TGTGCCAGCAGCCCCGACAGGAAGAACCACGAGCAGTACTTC.

V is TRBV19 and J is TRBJ2-3; tentative D call: TRBD2 (6 bases). V was trimmed by 3 bases and J by 8 bases, leaving 12 bases between them. The germline CDR1 and CDR2 sequences are LNHDA and SQIVND (reference sequence). CDR3 length equals 13 residues. The chain's CDR3 is CASSMGRGSTQYF. Written as DNA, the CDR3 is TGTGCCAGTAGTATGGGGCGGGGATCTACGCAGTATTTT.

This clone appeared a few times. The chain employs TRBV30 and TRBJ2-2; D may match TRBD1 or TRBD2 (5 bases each). Per germline, CDR1 GTSNPN and CDR2 SVGIG (reference sequence). The CDR3 is 16 amino acids. Trimming stripped 2 bases from V and 6 bases from J, with 19 bases between. In DNA, the CDR3 is TGTGCCTGGAGTAAGGTGGGGACCGCCCGTCCCGGGGAGCTGTTTTTT. Protein product: CAWSKVGTARPGELFF.